The sequence of this T cell receptor (beta chain) was determined in a study of blood T cell repertoires in COVID-19. In the source study's methods: Amplification of reference gene primers was used by the study to estimate nucleated cell counts. TCRdb's table, derived via immunoSEQ multiplex PCR, lists solely in-frame clones and lacks some. V, J and clone size were drawn from that table, and D and trimming were deduced from the DNA. The repertoire holds approximately 60,000 clones, with about 70% as singletons. This clone was found once. Germline CDR1 is MNHEY and CDR2 is SVGAGI. V lost 7 bases, J lost 4 bases, and 18 bases lay in between. This CDR3 is built from 15 residues.

The chain recombines TRBV6-5 with TRBJ2-3; D uncertain. Sequencing used peripheral blood. The TCR was taken from a human donor in a cohort sampled during active COVID-19. The CDR3 protein is CASKSLGGASDTQYF. The CDR3 DNA is TGTGCCAGCAAATCCCTAGGCGGCGCCTCAGATACGCAGTATTTT.